The clone carrying this TCR beta chain was seen ten or more times. This entry is derived from a study of tumor-infiltrating lymphocytes in oesophageal squamous cell carcinoma. TCRdb re-derived calls from the PCR reads in MiXCR, one entry per CDR3 protein. Altogether under 20,000 distinct CDR3 sequences are present, around 38% being singletons, with the ten largest covering 6.5% to 8.5%. V shed 4 bases and J shed 6 bases, with 17 bases lying between them. The CDR3 totals 14 residues. Germline V gives CDR1 SGHRS, CDR2 YFSETQ. Sequences were obtained from blood. The rearrangement uses TRBV5-1 and TRBJ2-7; a weak D match, TRBD1 (6 bases). This receptor was taken from a male donor with esophageal squamous cell carcinoma. DNA for the CDR3: TGCGCCAGCAGCAGTGGGCAGGGGTCCGTCGAGCAGTACTTC. Its protein is CASSSGQGSVEQYF. The full variable domain, its missing parts supplied by reference TRBV5-1 and TRBJ2-7, is KAGVTQTPRYLIKTRGQQVTLSCSPISGHRSVSWYQQTPGQGLQFLFEYFSETQRNKGNFPGRFSGRQFSNSRSEMNVSTLELGDSALYLCASSSGQGSVEQYFGPGTRLTVT.